This is a list of T cell receptor beta chains from one sample in a study of blood T cell repertoires in COVID-19. Data came from immunoSEQ multiplex PCR; TCRdb stores just in-frame clones and leaves some out. The profile shows approximately 200,000 clones, around 83% of them singletons. Material for sequencing was peripheral blood. The receptor source for this set is a woman between 25 and 40 years old with active or convalescent COVID-19. CDR3s include the opening cysteine and the closing phenylalanine or tryptophan. The order of the fields is clone size, J gene, D gene, V gene, CDR3 protein, CDR3 DNA. A D gene is named only where the DNA matches it firmly. The listing skips clone size in some rows; elsewhere it reads once, few, many or a size class.

size: .
J: TRBJ1-1
D: .
V: TRBV6-4
CDR3: CASSDVGTNNTEAFF
DNA: TGTGCCAGCAGTGATGTGGGGACAAATAACACTGAAGCTTTCTTT

size: .
J: TRBJ2-3
D: .
V: TRBV28
CDR3: CASSPRDTHTDTQYF
DNA: TGTGCCAGCAGTCCCCGGGACACACACACAGATACGCAGTATTTT

size: .
J: TRBJ2-1
D: .
V: TRBV14
CDR3: CASSHVTGLDEQFF
DNA: TGTGCCAGCAGCCACGTTACAGGGTTAGATGAGCAGTTCTTC

size: .
J: TRBJ2-7
D: .
V: TRBV27
CDR3: CASSLAEGRYEQYF
DNA: TGTGCCAGCAGTTTAGCAGAAGGGAGGTACGAGCAGTACTTC

size: .
J: TRBJ1-6
D: .
V: TRBV7-9
CDR3: CASSRERVVSPLHF
DNA: TGTGCCAGCAGCCGGGAAAGGGTTGTCTCACCCCTCCACTTT

size: few
J: TRBJ1-2
D: .
V: TRBV6-5
CDR3: CASSQRQNYGYTF
DNA: TGTGCCAGCAGCCAGCGACAGAACTATGGCTACACCTTC

size: .
J: TRBJ2-4
D: .
V: TRBV12-3/TRBV12-4
CDR3: CASSPGASHQYF
DNA: TGTGCCAGCAGCCCAGGGGCAAGCCATCAGTACTTC

size: .
J: TRBJ1-4
D: TRBD1
V: TRBV2
CDR3: CASSDDRVRGEKLFF
DNA: TGTGCCAGCAGTGATGACAGGGTTCGGGGTGAAAAACTGTTTTTT

size: .
J: TRBJ1-6
D: TRBD1
V: TRBV6-1
CDR3: CASREGTGGFSYNSPLHF
DNA: TGTGCCAGCAGGGAAGGGACAGGGGGATTCTCCTATAATTCACCCCTCCACTTT

size: .
J: TRBJ1-6
D: .
V: TRBV19
CDR3: CASSARGRADNSPLHF
DNA: TGTGCCAGTAGTGCAAGGGGTAGGGCGGATAATTCACCCCTCCACTTT

size: .
J: TRBJ1-6
D: .
V: TRBV30
CDR3: CAWSAAGVSPLHF
DNA: TGTGCCTGGAGTGCTGCAGGGGTTTCACCCCTCCACTTT

size: .
J: TRBJ1-2
D: .
V: TRBV6-4
CDR3: CASHWGSRGSNYGYTF
DNA: TGTGCCAGCCACTGGGGCTCCCGAGGATCCAACTATGGCTACACCTTC

size: .
J: TRBJ2-5
D: .
V: TRBV27
CDR3: CASTEDPEGETQYF
DNA: TGTGCCAGCACCGAGGACCCGGAGGGAGAGACCCAGTACTTC

size: .
J: TRBJ1-4
D: .
V: TRBV28
CDR3: CASSRSRNRASPREKLFF
DNA: TGTGCCAGCAGTCGAAGCCGGAACAGGGCTTCCCCCCGGGAAAAACTGTTTTTT

size: .
J: TRBJ2-7
D: .
V: TRBV18
CDR3: CASSPAGSERDEQYF
DNA: TGTGCCAGCTCACCTGCAGGGTCCGAGCGAGACGAGCAGTACTTC

size: .
J: TRBJ2-4
D: TRBD2
V: TRBV6-5
CDR3: CASSQREAKNIQYF
DNA: TGTGCCAGCAGCCAGCGGGAGGCCAAAAACATTCAGTACTTC

size: .
J: TRBJ2-1
D: .
V: TRBV4-1
CDR3: CASSQASGDGFNEQFF
DNA: TGCGCCAGCAGCCAAGCATCAGGGGACGGCTTCAATGAGCAGTTCTTC

size: once
J: TRBJ2-3
D: TRBD2
V: TRBV28
CDR3: CASSLGLAEHTQYF
DNA: TGTGCCAGCAGTTTAGGGCTAGCGGAACATACGCAGTATTTT

size: once
J: TRBJ2-5
D: TRBD2
V: TRBV10-3
CDR3: CAISDSGTSGRTGQETQYF
DNA: TGTGCCATCAGTGACTCCGGGACTAGCGGGAGAACGGGACAAGAGACCCAGTACTTC

size: once
J: TRBJ2-6
D: .
V: TRBV15
CDR3: CATSRDFAQVPGANVLTF
DNA: TGTGCCACCAGCAGAGATTTTGCGCAGGTCCCTGGGGCCAACGTCCTGACTTTC

size: .
J: TRBJ2-3
D: TRBD2
V: TRBV11-2
CDR3: CASSLTLAGGGLDTQYF
DNA: TGTGCCAGCAGCTTAACCCTAGCGGGGGGGGGCCTAGATACGCAGTATTTT

size: .
J: TRBJ1-4
D: TRBD1
V: TRBV6-6
CDR3: CASSPTGGFSEKLFF
DNA: TGTGCCAGCAGCCCGACAGGGGGCTTTAGCGAAAAACTGTTTTTT

size: once
J: TRBJ2-5
D: TRBD2
V: TRBV27
CDR3: CASSRGDLQETQYF
DNA: TGTGCCAGCAGTCGGGGGGACCTCCAAGAGACCCAGTACTTC

size: .
J: TRBJ1-4
D: TRBD1
V: TRBV27
CDR3: CASSRRTGSEKLFF
DNA: TGTGCCAGCAGCCGACGGACAGGGTCTGAAAAACTGTTTTTT

size: once
J: TRBJ1-4
D: .
V: TRBV10-3
CDR3: CAISAGGPEKLFF
DNA: TGTGCCATCAGTGCGGGGGGTCCGGAAAAACTGTTTTTT

size: .
J: TRBJ1-2
D: .
V: TRBV10-1
CDR3: CASSASRVEGYTF
DNA: TGCGCCAGCAGTGCCTCCAGGGTTGAGGGCTACACCTTC

size: .
J: TRBJ1-1
D: .
V: TRBV7-8
CDR3: CASSPGGSRALESSEAFF
DNA: TGTGCCAGCAGCCCCGGGGGATCTCGGGCACTTGAATCATCTGAAGCTTTCTTT

size: once
J: TRBJ2-3
D: .
V: TRBV27
CDR3: CASSLSRAVTDTQYF
DNA: TGTGCCAGCAGTTTATCGAGGGCAGTCACAGATACGCAGTATTTT

size: .
J: TRBJ2-1
D: TRBD2
V: TRBV7-9
CDR3: CASSLALAGGNEQFF
DNA: TGTGCCAGCAGCTTAGCTCTAGCGGGAGGGAATGAGCAGTTCTTC

size: .
J: TRBJ1-5
D: TRBD1
V: TRBV6-1
CDR3: CASSGTGEGEVQPQHF
DNA: TGTGCCAGCAGTGGGACAGGGGAAGGGGAGGTTCAGCCCCAGCATTTT

size: .
J: TRBJ1-2
D: .
V: TRBV6-2/TRBV6-3
CDR3: CASSRTLNGGYGYTF
DNA: TGTGCCAGCAGTAGGACACTCAACGGGGGCTATGGCTACACCTTC

size: .
J: TRBJ2-3
D: .
V: TRBV2
CDR3: CASRVTSLRVDTQYF
DNA: TGTGCCAGCAGGGTCACTAGTCTCCGAGTAGATACGCAGTATTTT

size: .
J: TRBJ2-2
D: TRBD1
V: TRBV9
CDR3: CASSTRQGLNTGELFF
DNA: TGTGCCAGCAGCACCCGACAGGGGTTGAACACCGGGGAGCTGTTTTTT

size: .
J: TRBJ1-1
D: .
V: TRBV3-1/TRBV3-2
CDR3: CASSLGQGSAFF
DNA: TGTGCCAGCAGCCTTGGGCAGGGTTCAGCTTTCTTT

size: few
J: TRBJ1-1
D: .
V: TRBV30
CDR3: CAWSVSGRMNTEAFF
DNA: TGTGCCTGGAGTGTTTCTGGCAGAATGAACACTGAAGCTTTCTTT

size: .
J: TRBJ1-2
D: TRBD1
V: TRBV11-2
CDR3: CASSRGQDGYTF
DNA: TGTGCCAGCAGCCGGGGACAGGATGGCTACACCTTC

size: .
J: TRBJ1-2
D: TRBD1
V: TRBV5-5
CDR3: CASSSTGTGGGYTF
DNA: TGTGCCAGCAGCTCAACAGGGACAGGGGGTGGCTACACCTTC

size: .
J: TRBJ2-5
D: TRBD1
V: TRBV7-9
CDR3: CASSSNDGQVVREETQYF
DNA: TGTGCCAGCAGCTCGAATGACGGACAGGTCGTAAGAGAAGAGACCCAGTACTTC

size: .
J: TRBJ2-3
D: .
V: TRBV7-6
CDR3: CASSLGAPRTDTQYF
DNA: TGTGCCAGCAGCTTAGGGGCACCCCGCACAGATACGCAGTATTTT

size: .
J: TRBJ1-5
D: .
V: TRBV29-1
CDR3: CSVGVDRPEPQHF
DNA: TGCAGCGTTGGGGTGGACAGACCAGAGCCCCAGCATTTT

size: .
J: TRBJ2-1
D: TRBD2
V: TRBV5-1
CDR3: CASSRTSGALGNEQFF
DNA: TGCGCCAGCAGCCGGACTAGCGGGGCGTTGGGGAATGAGCAGTTCTTC

size: .
J: TRBJ1-1
D: .
V: TRBV5-1
CDR3: CASSRRPLADNTEAFF
DNA: TGCGCCAGCAGCAGACGCCCGCTGGCGGATAACACTGAAGCTTTCTTT

size: .
J: TRBJ1-6
D: .
V: TRBV15
CDR3: CATSRERIVSPLHF
DNA: TGTGCCACCAGCAGAGAGAGGATTGTTTCACCCCTCCACTTT

size: few
J: TRBJ2-2
D: TRBD1
V: TRBV10-3
CDR3: CAISDTGGNTGELFF
DNA: TGTGCCATCAGTGACACAGGGGGGAACACCGGGGAGCTGTTTTTT

size: .
J: TRBJ2-4
D: .
V: TRBV28
CDR3: CASSRGRGSGENIQYF
DNA: TGTGCCAGCAGTCGAGGTCGGGGGAGTGGGGAAAACATTCAGTACTTC